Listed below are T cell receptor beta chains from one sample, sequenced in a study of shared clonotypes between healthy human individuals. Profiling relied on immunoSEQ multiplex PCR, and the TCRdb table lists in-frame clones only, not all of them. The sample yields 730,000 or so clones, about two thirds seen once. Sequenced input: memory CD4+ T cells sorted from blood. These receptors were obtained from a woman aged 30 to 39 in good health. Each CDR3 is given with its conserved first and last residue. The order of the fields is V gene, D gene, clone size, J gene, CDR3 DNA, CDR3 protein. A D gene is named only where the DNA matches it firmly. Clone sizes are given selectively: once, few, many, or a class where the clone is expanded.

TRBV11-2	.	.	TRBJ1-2	TGTGCCAGCAGCTTAACAGGGCATTATGGCTACACCTTC	CASSLTGHYGYTF
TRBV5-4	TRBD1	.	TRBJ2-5	TGTGCCAGCAGTCATGGGGCACAGGGGGCAGAGACCCAGTACTTC	CASSHGAQGAETQYF
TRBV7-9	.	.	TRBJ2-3	TGTGCCAGCAGCCGAGAGGATACGCAGTATTTT	CASSREDTQYF
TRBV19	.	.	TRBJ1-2	TGTGCCAGTAGTATAGCCCCAGGGCGCGGAGGCTACACCTTC	CASSIAPGRGGYTF
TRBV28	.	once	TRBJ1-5	TGTGCCAGCAGTTTATTCAATCAGCCCCAGCATTTT	CASSLFNQPQHF
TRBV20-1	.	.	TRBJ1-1	TGCAGTGCGAGGATGAACACTGAAGCTTTCTTT	CSARMNTEAFF
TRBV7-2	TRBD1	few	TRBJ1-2	TGTGCCAGCAGCGCTTTGGACGGGACAGGAGAAGGCTACACCTTC	CASSALDGTGEGYTF
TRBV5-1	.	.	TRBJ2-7	TGCGCCAGCAGCTTGGGGTGGGGAACAACCTACGAGCAGTACTTC	CASSLGWGTTYEQYF
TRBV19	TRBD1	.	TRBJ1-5	TGTGCCAGTTCTCGCCCGGACAGGGTCCCAAATCAGCCCCAGCATTTT	CASSRPDRVPNQPQHF
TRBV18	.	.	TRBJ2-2	TGTGCCAGCTCTCGTCTACAGGGTTCCGGGGAGCTGTTTTTT	CASSRLQGSGELFF
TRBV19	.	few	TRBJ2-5	TGTGCCAGTAGTCTCGGAACAGGGAGCGGAAAGACCCAGTACTTC	CASSLGTGSGKTQYF
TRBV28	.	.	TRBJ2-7	TGTGCCAGCACCCGCAGGGGTTACTCCTACGAGCAGTACTTC	CASTRRGYSYEQYF
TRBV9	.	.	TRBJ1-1	TGTGCCAGCAGCGAAGGACAGTACACTGAAGCTTTCTTT	CASSEGQYTEAFF
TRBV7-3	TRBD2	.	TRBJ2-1	TGTGCCAGCAGCCCCGGGGGGGGTAACCGCTGGGGCAATGAGCAGTTCTTC	CASSPGGGNRWGNEQFF
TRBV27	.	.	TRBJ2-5	TGTGCCAGCAGGAAAAATAACGGGGAGAGCGAGACCCAGTACTTC	CASRKNNGESETQYF
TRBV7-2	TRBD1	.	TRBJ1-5	TGTGCCAGCAGCTCTCAGGGGGCCCAGCCCCAGCATTTT	CASSSQGAQPQHF
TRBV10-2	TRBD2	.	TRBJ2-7	TGCGCCAGCAGTGAGGCGGGAGATTTTGCCGAGCAGTACTTC	CASSEAGDFAEQYF
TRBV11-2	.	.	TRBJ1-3	TGTGCCAGCAGCGGAAGGACAGTCCTCTCTGGAAACACCATATATTTT	CASSGRTVLSGNTIYF
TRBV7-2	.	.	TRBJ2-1	TGTGCCAGCAGCCAAGGGGGACTACCTTCCTACAATGAGCAGTTCTTC	CASSQGGLPSYNEQFF
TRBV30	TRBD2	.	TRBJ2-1	TGTGCCTGGAGCGCGCCGGGACTAGCGGTCTACAATGAGCAGTTCTTC	CAWSAPGLAVYNEQFF
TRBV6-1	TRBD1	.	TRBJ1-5	TGTGCCAGCACCCCCGGGACAGGGAATCAGCCCCAGCATTTT	CASTPGTGNQPQHF
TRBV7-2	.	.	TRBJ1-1	TGTGCCAGCAGCTTAGATGGGGGGCGGAACACTGAAGCTTTCTTT	CASSLDGGRNTEAFF
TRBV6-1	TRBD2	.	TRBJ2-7	TGTGCCAGCAGTGAAAGACTAGCGGGAGACCCCTCCTACGAGCAGTACTTC	CASSERLAGDPSYEQYF
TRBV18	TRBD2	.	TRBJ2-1	TGTGCCAGCTCACCAGATAGCGGGAGAAGATCCTACAATGAGCAGTTCTTC	CASSPDSGRRSYNEQFF
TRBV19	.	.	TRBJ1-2	TGTGCCAGTAGTATAAACCGGGTAGACAGCCTTGGCTACACCTTC	CASSINRVDSLGYTF
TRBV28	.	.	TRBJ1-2	TGTGCCAGCAGTTATAGCATGCGGGGTGGCTACACCTTC	CASSYSMRGGYTF
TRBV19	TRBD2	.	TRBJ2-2	TGTGCCAGTAAGCTAGCGGGAGGGCCTAGGAACACCGGGGAGCTGTTTTTT	CASKLAGGPRNTGELFF
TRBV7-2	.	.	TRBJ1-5	TGTGCCAGCAGCTTAGATTTGGGGGCTGGGGGCAATCAGCCCCAGCATTTT	CASSLDLGAGGNQPQHF
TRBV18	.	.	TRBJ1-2	TGTGCCAGCTCACCAAGGGCCCCTAACTATGGCTACACCTTC	CASSPRAPNYGYTF
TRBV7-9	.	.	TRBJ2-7	TGTGCCAGCAGCTCGGGACTTTACTACGAGCAGTACTTC	CASSSGLYYEQYF
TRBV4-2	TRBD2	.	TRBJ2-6	TGTGCCAGCAGCCAAGAGAACCGGGGGGCTGGGGCCAACGTCCTGACTTTC	CASSQENRGAGANVLTF
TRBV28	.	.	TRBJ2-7	TGTGCCAGCAGGTCCACTTTTAGGTACGAGCAGTACTTC	CASRSTFRYEQYF
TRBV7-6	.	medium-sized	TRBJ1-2	TGTGCCAGCAGCTTAGAGCCCGGCGACGCCTACTATGGCTACACCTTC	CASSLEPGDAYYGYTF
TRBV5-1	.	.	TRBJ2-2	TGCGCCAGCGCATCCTACTTGAACACCGGGGAGCTGTTTTTT	CASASYLNTGELFF
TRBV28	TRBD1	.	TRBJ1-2	TGTGCCAGCAGTTCACACGCCTGGACAGGGAACTATGGCTACACCTTC	CASSSHAWTGNYGYTF
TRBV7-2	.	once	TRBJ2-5	TGTGCCAGCAGCTTTGAGGTCTGGGGAGAGACCCAGTACTTC	CASSFEVWGETQYF
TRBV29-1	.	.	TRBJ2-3	TGCAGCGTTGGGATTGCAGATACGCAGTATTTT	CSVGIADTQYF
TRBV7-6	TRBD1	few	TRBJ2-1	TGTGCCAGCAGCGTGGGACAGGGAAGTTCCTACAATGAGCAGTTCTTC	CASSVGQGSSYNEQFF
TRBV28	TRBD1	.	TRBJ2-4	TGTGCCAGCAGTTTCCATGGACAGGGGGGTAAAAACATTCAGTACTTC	CASSFHGQGGKNIQYF
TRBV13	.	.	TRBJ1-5	TGTGCCAGCAGCTTAGGCACAGGACGCAATCAGCCCCAGCATTTT	CASSLGTGRNQPQHF
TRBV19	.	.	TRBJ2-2	TGTGCCAGTAGTAACCTCACCGGGGAGCTGTTTTTT	CASSNLTGELFF
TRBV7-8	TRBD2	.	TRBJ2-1	TGTGCCAGCAGCTTAGCAAGCGGGAGAGCCTACAATGAGCAGTTCTTC	CASSLASGRAYNEQFF
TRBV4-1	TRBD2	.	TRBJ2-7	TGCGCCAGCAGCCAAACATCTAGCGGCTACTACGAGCAGTACTTC	CASSQTSSGYYEQYF
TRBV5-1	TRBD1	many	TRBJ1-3	TGCGCCAGCAGCACAGGGACAGCTGGAAACACCATATATTTT	CASSTGTAGNTIYF
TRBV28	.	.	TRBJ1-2	TGTGCCAGCAGTCCCCAGACAGGAGACCTCTATGGCTACACCTTC	CASSPQTGDLYGYTF
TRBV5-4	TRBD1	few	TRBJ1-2	TGTGCCAGCAGCTTTGACAGGGGGAATGGCTACACCTTC	CASSFDRGNGYTF
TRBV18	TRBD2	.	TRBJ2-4	TGTGCCAGCTCAGATTCTAGCGGCCTAGCCAAAAACATTCAGTACTTC	CASSDSSGLAKNIQYF
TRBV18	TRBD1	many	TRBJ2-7	TGTGCCAGCTCCGAGACCGGACAGGGGGGGGACGAGCAGTACTTC	CASSETGQGGDEQYF
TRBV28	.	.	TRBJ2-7	TGTGCCAGCAGTTTTTCGCTGGTTGTGACGGTCTACGAGCAGTACTTC	CASSFSLVVTVYEQYF
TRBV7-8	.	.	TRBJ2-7	TGTGCCAGCAGCCGACCGGGGCGAAACTACGAGCAGTACTTC	CASSRPGRNYEQYF
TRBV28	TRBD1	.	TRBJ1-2	TGTGCCAGCAGTCGACCGGGACAGGGACGGGATGGCTACACCTTC	CASSRPGQGRDGYTF
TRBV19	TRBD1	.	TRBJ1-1	TGTGCCAGTAGCCCCGGGACAGGGCTTTTCATGAACACTGAAGCTTTCTTT	CASSPGTGLFMNTEAFF